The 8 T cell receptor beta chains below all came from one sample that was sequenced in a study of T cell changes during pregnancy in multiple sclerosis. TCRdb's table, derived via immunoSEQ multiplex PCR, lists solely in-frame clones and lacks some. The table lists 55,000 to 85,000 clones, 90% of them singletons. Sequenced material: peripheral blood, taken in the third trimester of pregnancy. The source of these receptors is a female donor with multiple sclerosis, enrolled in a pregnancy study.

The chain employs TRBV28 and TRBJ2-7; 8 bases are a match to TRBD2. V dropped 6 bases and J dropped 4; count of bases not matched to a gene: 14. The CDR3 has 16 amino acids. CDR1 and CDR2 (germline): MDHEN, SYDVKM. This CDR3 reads CASRGKSGSIRYEQYF. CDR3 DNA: TGTGCCAGCAGGGGAAAAAGCGGGAGTATTAGGTACGAGCAGTACTTC. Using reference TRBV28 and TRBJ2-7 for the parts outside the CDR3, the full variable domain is DVKVTQSSRYLVKRTGEKVFLECVQDMDHENMFWYRQDPGLGLRLIYFSYDVKMKEKGDIPEGYSVSREKKERFSLILESASTNQTSMYLCASRGKSGSIRYEQYFGPGTRLTVT.

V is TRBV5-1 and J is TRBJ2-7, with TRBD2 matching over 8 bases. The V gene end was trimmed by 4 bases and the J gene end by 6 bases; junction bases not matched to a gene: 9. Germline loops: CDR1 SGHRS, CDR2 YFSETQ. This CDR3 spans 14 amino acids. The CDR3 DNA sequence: TGCGCCAGCAGCCAGACCGGGACTAGAGGCGAGCAGTACTTC. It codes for CASSQTGTRGEQYF.

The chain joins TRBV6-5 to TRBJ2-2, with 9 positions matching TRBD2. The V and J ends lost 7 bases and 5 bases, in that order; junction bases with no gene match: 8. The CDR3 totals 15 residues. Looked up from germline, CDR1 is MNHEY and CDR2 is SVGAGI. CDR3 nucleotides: TGTGCCAGCATCCGTAGCGGGGGAGGGACCGGGGAGCTGTTTTTT. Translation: CASIRSGGGTGELFF.

This CDR3 reads CASSPAVSLNTEAFF. In DNA, the CDR3 is TGTGCCAGCAGTCCGGCGGTAAGCTTGAACACTGAAGCTTTCTTT. The chain recombines TRBV6-5 with TRBJ1-1; the D is unclear. Trimming pared 5 bases from V and 0 bases from J, leaving 13 bases between. This CDR3 spans 15 amino acids. CDR1 and CDR2 (germline): MNHEY, SVGAGI.

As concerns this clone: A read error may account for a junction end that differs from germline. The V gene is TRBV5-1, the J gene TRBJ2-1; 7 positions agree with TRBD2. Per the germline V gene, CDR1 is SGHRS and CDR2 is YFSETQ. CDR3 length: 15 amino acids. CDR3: CASSLAPGGNNEQFF. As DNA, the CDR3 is TGCGCCAGCAGTTTGGCCCCGGGAGGTAACAATGAGCAGTTCTTC.

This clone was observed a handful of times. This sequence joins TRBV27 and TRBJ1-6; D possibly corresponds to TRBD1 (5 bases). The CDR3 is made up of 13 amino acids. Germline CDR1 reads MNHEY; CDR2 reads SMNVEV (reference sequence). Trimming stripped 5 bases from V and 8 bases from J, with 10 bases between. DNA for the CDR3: TGTGCCAGCAGTATCAGGGAGGATTCACCCCTCCACTTT. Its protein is CASSIREDSPLHF.

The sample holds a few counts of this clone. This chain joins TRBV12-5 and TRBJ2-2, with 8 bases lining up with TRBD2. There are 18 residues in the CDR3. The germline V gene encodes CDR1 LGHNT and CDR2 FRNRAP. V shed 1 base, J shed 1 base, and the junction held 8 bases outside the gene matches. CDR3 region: CASGLAKGGTRNTGELFF. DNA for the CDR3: TGTGCTAGTGGTTTGGCCAAAGGGGGGACTAGGAACACCGGGGAGCTGTTTTTT.

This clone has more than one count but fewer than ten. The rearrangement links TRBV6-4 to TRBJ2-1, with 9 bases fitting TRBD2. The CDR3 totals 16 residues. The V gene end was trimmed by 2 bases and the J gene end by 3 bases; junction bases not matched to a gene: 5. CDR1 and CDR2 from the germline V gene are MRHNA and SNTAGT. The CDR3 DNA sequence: TGTGCCAGCAGTGACCCGACTAGCGGAGACTACAATGAGCAGTTCTTC. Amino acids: CASSDPTSGDYNEQFF.